The entry that follows covers one T cell receptor (beta chain) sequence. Antigen specificity is unknown. The entry originates in a study of cytomegalovirus exposure and HLA in healthy donors. General study results and limits: There were reportedly fewer N-insertions in an Asian-associated ancestry cluster than the roughly 700-donor mean, in a later analysis. The likely origin of a cluster of highly shared sequence variants was a sequencing artifact. Later on, a genetic analysis was performed. It linked a missense variant in DCLRE1C with V- and J-gene trimming of TCR beta.

The PCR used 60 Vbeta and 13 Jbeta primers. Clones were read by immunoSEQ multiplex PCR, and TCRdb kept only the in-frame ones, dropping some. The table lists roughly 130,000 clones, about 63% of them singletons. CDR1 and CDR2 (germline): SGHRS, YFSETQ. The CDR3 spans 16 residues. V was cut by 0 bases and J by 2 bases, with 14 bases left in between. The clonotype was recovered from a man aged 25-45 years in good health and CMV-seropositive. This chain joins TRBV5-1 and TRBJ1-1; perhaps TRBD1 as D (6 bases). Sequenced input: PBMCs. Here the CDR3 DNA reads TGCGCCAGCAGCTTGGACACACAGGGAGTCAACACTGAAGCTTTCTTT. Protein product: CASSLDTQGVNTEAFF.